This T cell receptor (beta chain) was recorded in a study of OX40 agonist ivuxolimab in advanced cancers. Background for the entire study: Ivuxolimab was an agonistic, fully human IgG2 monoclonal antibody directed against OX40 (CD134), a costimulatory receptor. Intravenous ivuxolimab was administered to patients every 2 weeks at six dose levels: 0.01, 0.1, 0.3, 1.5, 3 and 10 mg/kg. Of the approximately 54 patients in dose escalation, around 20 had hepatocellular carcinoma, about 15 had melanoma, 9 had renal cell carcinoma and 9 had head and neck cancer. In the dose-escalation cohort, 75% to 90% of patients were male, and the mean age was roughly 60 years with a range of 23 to 79. Prior anti-PD-1, anti-PD-L1 or anti-CTLA-4 therapy was permitted, and 30% to 45% of dose-escalation patients had received checkpoint inhibitors. Partial responses occurred in three dose-escalation patients: two with cutaneous melanoma and one with hepatocellular carcinoma. The purpose of peripheral TCRbeta sequencing was to test whether ivuxolimab changed TCR sequence diversity and led to clonal T-cell expansion. The paper covers the monotherapy dose-escalation part of the phase I ivuxolimab trial, which included N of about 56 patients. Results the study describes overall, beyond this receptor: Antigen specificity was not determined for the clonally expanded peripheral T cells. In the 0.1-3.0 mg/kg groups, partial responders had among the lowest normalized peripheral clonal expansion, particularly in CD8+ T cells. Clonal expansion of both CD4+ and CD8+ blood T cells was observed from baseline to week 6 at doses 0.1 to 3.0 mg/kg. Low levels of normalized T-cell clonal expansion were also seen in some patients who did not respond. After ivuxolimab, more expanded clones were found on average in CD8+ T cells than in CD4+ T cells.

The germline V gene (reference sequence) specifies MNHEY as CDR1 and SMNVEV as CDR2. The CDR3, cysteine through phenylalanine, is 15 amino acids long. Only the CDR3 DNA stays, 45 bases, in frame from base 1. Trimming at the junction amounts to 5 bases on V and 0 bases on J, and the germline ends lie 8 bases apart. To sequence the TCRbeta CDR3 region, genomic DNA was isolated from the sorted cells. The immunoSEQ Assay was used for sequencing of TCRbeta CDR3 regions. The immuneACCESS repertoire file appears here via TCRdb, limited to in-frame rearrangements. These files lack a portion of the clones; in checked studies, under half of the deficit traces to unresolved V genes, and the cause of the others is not known. For this sample the table gives roughly 34,000 clones, of which roughly 84% were detected only once. 1.5% to 2% of the sample goes to the ten largest clones. Patients with autoimmune disease history or receiving systemic immunosuppression were excluded from the trial. Peripheral blood for TCR sequencing was collected from all dose cohorts at baseline, on cycle 4 day 1, and on cycle 7 day 1. Samples came from an open-label, multicenter, first-in-human phase I dose-escalation trial of ivuxolimab. The trial enrolled adults with locally advanced or metastatic head and neck squamous cell, hepatocellular, melanoma or renal cell carcinoma. CD4+ and CD8+ T cells were sorted separately from peripheral blood before TCR sequencing.

In the case of this clone: Its recognized antigen is unknown. Qualities for individual bases were not recorded, and no much larger clone is one base off.

This TCR came from an adult with an advanced solid tumor such as melanoma, head and neck, liver or kidney cancer. This specimen was CD4+ or CD8+ T cells sorted from blood, taken in a trial of the OX40 agonist ivuxolimab. The chain couples TRBV27 to TRBJ2-6, with no confident D gene call. The encoded CDR3 is CASSPGPSGANVLTF. The DNA sequence is given as TGTGCCAGCAGTCCCGGCCCCTCTGGGGCCAACGTCCTGACTTTC.